The 11 T cell receptor beta chains listed next were all sequenced from one sample in a study of high-grade serous ovarian cancer treatment subgroups. Tumor tissue was taken before any definitive surgery or chemotherapy was given. The method was immunoSEQ multiplex PCR; TCRdb's version includes in-frame clones alone and lacks a portion of them. The table records 5,500 to 7,500 clones, 75% to 85% of them present only once. What was sequenced was tumor tissue. Source of these receptors: a human donor with high-grade serous ovarian cancer.

The chain combines TRBV2 with TRBJ2-1; TRBD2 matches at 8 bases. V was clipped by 3 bases and J by 10 bases; unmatched bases: 8. The germline gives CDR1 SNHLY, CDR2 FYNNEI. The CDR3 extends over 14 amino acids. The CDR3 loop reads CASSEVAGLGEQFF. The CDR3 bases are TGTGCCAGCAGTGAGGTAGCGGGACTGGGGGAGCAGTTCTTC. Drawing the rest from reference TRBV2 and TRBJ2-1, the complete variable domain is EPEVTQTPSHQVTQMGQEVILRCVPISNHLYFYWYRQILGQKVEFLVSFYNNEISEKSEIFDDQFSVERPDGSNFTLKIRSTKLEDSAMYFCASSEVAGLGEQFFGPGTRLTVL.

The chain uses TRBV28 and TRBJ2-7, with 7 nucleotides matching TRBD1. This CDR3 region has 15 residues. Trimming at V came to 2 bases and at J to 3 bases, leaving 7 bases not matched to a gene. In germline, CDR1 is MDHEN, CDR2 SYDVKM. CDR3 sequence (DNA): TGTGCCAGCAGTTTAGCGGCAGGGGGTAGCTACGAGCAGTACTTC. Amino acids: CASSLAAGGSYEQYF.

This chain connects TRBV6-5 to TRBJ2-7; perhaps D is TRBD1 or TRBD2 (5 bases each). The V end was cut by 7 bases, the J end by 2 bases, with 18 bases between. The CDR3 consists of 15 residues. CDR1 and CDR2 from the germline V gene are MNHEY and SVGAGI. The CDR3 bases are TGTGCCAGCACCCCGACCGGGACGTACCCCTACGAGCAGTACTTC. Protein sequence: CASTPTGTYPYEQYF.

The V gene is TRBV11-2, the J gene TRBJ1-2; 7 bases fit TRBD1. CDR3 length equals 13 residues. The V segment lost 5 bases and the J segment 7 bases; nucleotides outside the gene matches: 7. The V gene's germline CDR1 is SGHAT and CDR2 FQNNGV. CDR3 coding DNA: TGTGCCAGCAGCCAGGGGGAGGCGGCTGGCTACACCTTC. Its protein is CASSQGEAAGYTF.

The chain recombines TRBV7-7 with TRBJ2-5, with D perhaps TRBD1 or TRBD2 (6 bases each). The V and J ends lost 4 bases and 3 bases respectively, with 12 bases between them. Germline assignment: CDR1 SSHAT and CDR2 FNYEAQ (reference sequence). The CDR3 covers 14 residues. The CDR3 DNA reads as TGTGCCAGCAGCTCCTCGGGGGCCAAAGAGACCCAGTACTTC. It specifies CASSSSGAKETQYF.

The V and J genes are TRBV6-1 and TRBJ2-1; D is perhaps TRBD1 (5 bases). V was clipped by 7 bases and J by 9 bases, with 22 bases between them. The CDR3 has 15 amino acids. Germline V lookup: CDR1 MNHNS, CDR2 SASEGT. The CDR3 region has the DNA TGTGCCAGCACCCCCCCTCAGGGAAAACAAAGTGAGCAGTTCTTC. Its protein is CASTPPQGKQSEQFF.

There are a few counts of this clone. The chain uses TRBV19 and TRBJ1-1; D is unclear. This CDR3 has 14 amino acids. V was shortened by 3 bases and J by 4 bases, with 12 bases between the two germline ends. Looked up from germline, CDR1 is LNHDA and CDR2 is SQIVND (reference sequence). In nucleotides, the CDR3 is TGTGCCAGTAGTATCAAAGGGTGGGGCACTGAAGCTTTCTTT. Its protein is CASSIKGWGTEAFF.

This clone was recorded a few times. J is TRBJ2-7 and V is TRBV19; possibly TRBD1 for D (6 bases). The CDR3 extends over 12 amino acids. Trimming stripped 10 bases from V and 1 base from J, with 11 bases between. The germline CDR1 and CDR2 sequences are LNHDA and SQIVND (reference sequence). This CDR3 is CATRDRSYEQYF. Written as DNA, the CDR3 is TGTGCCACCCGAGACAGGTCCTACGAGCAGTACTTC.

J is TRBJ2-7 and V is TRBV4-3; 8 nucleotides align to TRBD2. Trimming took 0 bases from V and 2 from J; bases not matched to a gene: 3. The V gene's germline CDR1 is LGHNA and CDR2 YSLEER. This CDR3 region has 15 residues. Written as DNA, the CDR3 is TGCGCCAGCAGCCAAGACCCCGGGGGGGCCTACGAGCAGTACTTC. It encodes CASSQDPGGAYEQYF.

The J gene is TRBJ1-2, the V gene TRBV5-1; the D is unclear. The CDR3 runs 13 residues. Germline V gene data show CDR1 as SGHRS and CDR2 as YFSETQ. Trimming cost V 0 bases and J 8 bases, with 11 bases left between them. The CDR3 spells CASSLEVPGGYTF. CDR3 in DNA: TGCGCCAGCAGCTTGGAAGTCCCGGGCGGCTACACCTTC.

This sequence joins TRBV4-1 and TRBJ2-6, with TRBD1 identical over 10 bases. Germline CDR1 reads MGHRA; CDR2 reads YSYEKL. J gave up 1 base and V 6 bases, and 3 bases lay outside the gene matches. The CDR3 has 16 amino acids. The CDR3 DNA is TGCGCCAGCAGAGCGGGACAGGGGTCTGGGGCCAACGTCCTGACTTTC. It encodes CASRAGQGSGANVLTF.